Included here is one TCR beta chain sequence, with context. The antigen is undetermined. The CDR3 runs 15 residues. The germline gives CDR1 SNHLY, CDR2 FYNNEI. J lost 2 bases, V lost 6 bases, and 4 bases had no gene match. This sample is drawn from a study of high-grade serous ovarian cancer treatment subgroups. Overall study: Mean per sample: around 14,000 reads, about 7,000 unique TCR beta rearrangements.

Tumor samples were taken before definitive surgery or chemotherapy. General observations from the study: Different patients shared almost no repertoire; same-patient tumors shared about 0.095 to 0.85.

Clones were read by immunoSEQ multiplex PCR, and TCRdb kept only the in-frame ones, dropping some. The table has roughly 15,000 clones, less than 90% seen once; the top ten hold 5.5% to 8%. The rearrangement uses TRBV2 and TRBJ2-2; 9 nucleotides agree with TRBD1. The sequenced sample consisted of tumor tissue. The TCR comes from a human donor with high-grade serous ovarian cancer. DNA for the CDR3: TGTGCCAGCAGCGGGACAGGGCGAAACACCGGGGAGCTGTTTTTT. This encodes CASSGTGRNTGELFF.